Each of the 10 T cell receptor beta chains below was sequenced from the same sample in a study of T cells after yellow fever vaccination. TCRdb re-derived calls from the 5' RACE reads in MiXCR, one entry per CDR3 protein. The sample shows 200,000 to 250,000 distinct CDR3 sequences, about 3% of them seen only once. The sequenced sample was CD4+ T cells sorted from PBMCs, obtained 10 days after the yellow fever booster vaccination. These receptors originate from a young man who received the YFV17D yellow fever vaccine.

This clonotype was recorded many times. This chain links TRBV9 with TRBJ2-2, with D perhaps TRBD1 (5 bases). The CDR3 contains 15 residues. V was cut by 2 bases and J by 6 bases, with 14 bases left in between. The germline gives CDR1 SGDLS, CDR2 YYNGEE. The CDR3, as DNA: TGTGCCAGCAGCGTCCTAATACAGGCAGCCGGGGAGCTGTTTTTT. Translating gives CASSVLIQAAGELFF. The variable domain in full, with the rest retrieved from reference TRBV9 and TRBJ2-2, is DSGVTQTPKHLITATGQRVTLRCSPRSGDLSVYWYQQSLDQGLQFLIQYYNGEERAKGNILERFSAQQFPDLHSELNLSSLELGDSALYFCASSVLIQAAGELFFGEGSRLTVL.

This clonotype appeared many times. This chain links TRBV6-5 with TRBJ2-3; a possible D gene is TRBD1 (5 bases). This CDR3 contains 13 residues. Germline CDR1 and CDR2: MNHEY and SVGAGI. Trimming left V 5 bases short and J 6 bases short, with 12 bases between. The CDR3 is CASSQGSADTQYF. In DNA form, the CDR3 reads TGTGCCAGCAGTCAGGGTTCGGCCGATACGCAGTATTTT.

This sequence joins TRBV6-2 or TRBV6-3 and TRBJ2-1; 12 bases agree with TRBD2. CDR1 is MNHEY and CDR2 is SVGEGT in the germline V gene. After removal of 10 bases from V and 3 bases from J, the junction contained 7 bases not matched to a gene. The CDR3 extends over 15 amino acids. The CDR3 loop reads CATRLAGAGYNEQFF. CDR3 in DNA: TGTGCCACCCGACTAGCGGGGGCCGGCTACAATGAGCAGTTCTTC.

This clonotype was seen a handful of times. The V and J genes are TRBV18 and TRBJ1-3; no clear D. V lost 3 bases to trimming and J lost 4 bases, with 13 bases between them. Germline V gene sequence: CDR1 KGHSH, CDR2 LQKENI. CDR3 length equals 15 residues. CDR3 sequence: CASSPFRDPGNTIYF. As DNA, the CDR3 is TGTGCCAGCTCACCTTTCAGAGATCCCGGAAACACCATATATTTT.

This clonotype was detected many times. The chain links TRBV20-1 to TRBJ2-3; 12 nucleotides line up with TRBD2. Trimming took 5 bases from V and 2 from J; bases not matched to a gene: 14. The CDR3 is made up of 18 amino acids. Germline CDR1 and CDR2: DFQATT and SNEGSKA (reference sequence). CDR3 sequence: CSAYELAGGLGVTDTQYF. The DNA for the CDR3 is TGCAGTGCTTACGAACTAGCGGGGGGTTTGGGGGTCACAGATACGCAGTATTTT.

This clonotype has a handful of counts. CDR3 in DNA: TGTGCCAGCAAGACCGGGACCCGGTTGTCCTACGAGCAGTACGTC. Its protein is CASKTGTRLSYEQYV. The chain employs TRBV27 and TRBJ2-7; D possibly matches TRBD1 or TRBD2 (5 bases each). Between the trimmed V and J ends, which lost 7 bases and 1 base, there was a span of 17 bases. The CDR3 loop spans 15 amino acids. Germline CDR1 and CDR2: MNHEY and SMNVEV (reference sequence).

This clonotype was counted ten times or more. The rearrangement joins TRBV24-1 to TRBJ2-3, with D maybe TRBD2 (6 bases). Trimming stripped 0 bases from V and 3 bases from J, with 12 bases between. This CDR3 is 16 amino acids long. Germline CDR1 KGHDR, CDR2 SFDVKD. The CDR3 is CATSDLAGKATDTQYF. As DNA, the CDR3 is TGTGCCACCAGTGATTTGGCGGGAAAGGCAACAGATACGCAGTATTTT.

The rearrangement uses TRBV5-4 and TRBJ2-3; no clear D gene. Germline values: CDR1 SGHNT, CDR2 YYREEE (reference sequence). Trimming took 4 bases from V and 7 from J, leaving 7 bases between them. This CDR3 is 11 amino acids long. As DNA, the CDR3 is TGTGCCAGCAGCCGTCAGAATACGCAGTATTTT. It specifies CASSRQNTQYF.

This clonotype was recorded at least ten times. CDR3 nucleotide sequence: TGTGCCAGCAGCTTTCAGGGGTCTCCAAACATTCAGTACTTC. Residues: CASSFQGSPNIQYF. This chain uses TRBV7-9 with TRBJ2-4; a weak D match, TRBD1 (6 bases). Germline V gene data show CDR1 as SEHNR and CDR2 as FQNEAQ (reference sequence). The CDR3 extends over 14 amino acids. Trimming shortened V by 3 bases and J by 6 bases, and 12 bases separated the two germline ends.

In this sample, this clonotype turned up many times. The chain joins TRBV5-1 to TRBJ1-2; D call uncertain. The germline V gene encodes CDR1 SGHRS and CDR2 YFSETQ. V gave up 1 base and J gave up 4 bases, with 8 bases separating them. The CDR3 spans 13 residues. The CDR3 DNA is TGCGCCAGCAGCTTGCAGTTCAGCTATGGCTACACCTTC. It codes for CASSLQFSYGYTF. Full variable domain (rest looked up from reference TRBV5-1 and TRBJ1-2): KAGVTQTPRYLIKTRGQQVTLSCSPISGHRSVSWYQQTPGQGLQFLFEYFSETQRNKGNFPGRFSGRQFSNSRSEMNVSTLELGDSALYLCASSLQFSYGYTFGSGTRLTVV.